The rows below give T cell receptor beta chains drawn from one sample of a study of cytomegalovirus exposure and HLA in healthy donors. Sequencing used immunoSEQ multiplex PCR; TCRdb keeps in-frame clones, though not all of them. Found here are around 130,000 clones, over 70% of them singletons; the top ten hold 4% to 4.5%. Sequenced sample: PBMCs. Receptor source: a middle-aged woman in good health and CMV-seronegative. CDR3s include the opening cysteine and the closing phenylalanine or tryptophan. A D gene is named only where the DNA matches it firmly. Not all rows give a size; the values are once, few, many and, for expanded clones, a class.

NA	TRBJ2-5	TRBV5-6	NA	TGTGCCAGCAGCTTGGTCCAGGGAGAGACCCAGTACTTC	CASSLVQGETQYF
TRBD2	TRBJ2-7	TRBV6-5	NA	TGTGCCACCCGGCTAGCGGGAGGTTCGGTCTACGAGCAGTACTTC	CATRLAGGSVYEQYF
TRBD1	TRBJ2-2	TRBV9	NA	TGTGCCAGCAGCCCAACAGGGGGCGGCGGGGAGCTGTTTTTT	CASSPTGGGGELFF
TRBD2	TRBJ2-7	TRBV4-3	NA	TGCGCCAGCAGCCAAGATGGGGGGCGGGGGGGAGGCGAGCAGTACTTC	CASSQDGGRGGGEQYF
NA	TRBJ1-1	TRBV5-1	once	TGCGCCAGCAGCCAAGGGGTGAACACTGAAGCTTTCTTT	CASSQGVNTEAFF
TRBD2	TRBJ2-7	TRBV4-3	NA	TGCGCCAGCAGCCAACAGACTAGCGCCTACGAGCAGTACTTC	CASSQQTSAYEQYF
NA	TRBJ2-1	TRBV19	once	TGTGCCAGTAGCGATTCGGTGGCCTCAGGGAATGAGCAGTTCTTC	CASSDSVASGNEQFF
NA	TRBJ2-7	TRBV7-2	NA	TGTGCCAGCAGCTTAGACAGGTTCGAGCAGTACTTC	CASSLDRFEQYF
TRBD1	TRBJ2-7	TRBV10-3	once	TGTGCCATCAGCACCGGGACAGGGGGCTTAGTCTACGAGCAGTACTTC	CAISTGTGGLVYEQYF
NA	TRBJ2-1	TRBV5-4	NA	TGTGCCAGCAGTCCCCGGGACAACGCCTACAATGAGCAGTTCTTC	CASSPRDNAYNEQFF
TRBD1	TRBJ1-4	TRBV7-8	once	TGTGCCAGCAGCCCCGACACAGGGGGGTCTAATGAAAAACTGTTTTTT	CASSPDTGGSNEKLFF
NA	TRBJ2-4	TRBV5-1	few	TGCGCCAGCAGCGGTGGAGGCAACATTCAGTACTTC	CASSGGGNIQYF
NA	TRBJ2-7	TRBV7-9	NA	TGTGCCAGCAGCTTAGATTCAGCAGGGGAGAGCGAGCAGTACTTC	CASSLDSAGESEQYF
NA	TRBJ1-1	TRBV7-9	NA	TGTGCCAGCAGCTTAAGTGGCGGTACTGAAGCTTTCTTT	CASSLSGGTEAFF
NA	TRBJ2-3	TRBV5-1	NA	TGCGCCAGCAGCTTTGACCAGGGGCGGTATTTT	CASSFDQGRYF
TRBD1	TRBJ1-1	TRBV2	NA	TGTGCCAGCAGAGACAGGGCGAGGACTGAAGCTTTCTTT	CASRDRARTEAFF
NA	TRBJ2-3	TRBV4-1	few	TGCGCCAGCAGCCCCAGTGGGGCTAGCACAGATACGCAGTATTTT	CASSPSGASTDTQYF
NA	TRBJ1-2	TRBV6-1	NA	TGTGCCAGCAGTGAAGGGGCAGGGGACGATAACTATGGCTACACCTTC	CASSEGAGDDNYGYTF
TRBD2	TRBJ2-1	TRBV7-2	NA	TGTGCCAGCAGCCCTAGCGGAAGGGCTTGGAACAATGAGCAGTTCTTC	CASSPSGRAWNNEQFF
NA	TRBJ2-5	TRBV2	NA	TGTGCCAGCAGTGAAGCGCTCGGGATAGGAGAGACCCAGTACTTC	CASSEALGIGETQYF
NA	TRBJ2-3	TRBV5-1	NA	TGCGCCAGCAGCTTGTCTAGCACAGATACGCAGTATTTT	CASSLSSTDTQYF
NA	TRBJ2-5	TRBV4-3	once	TGCGCCAGCAGCCAAGATGGGCTAGCAGGAGAGACCCAGTACTTC	CASSQDGLAGETQYF
TRBD1	TRBJ2-3	TRBV11-2	NA	TGTGCCAGCAGCCCCCTTCAGGGGGCCCCTCAGTATTTT	CASSPLQGAPQYF
TRBD1	TRBJ1-1	TRBV28	NA	TGTGCCACCCGACAGGGGGGTTACGTGGTCACTGAAGCTTTCTTT	CATRQGGYVVTEAFF
TRBD2	TRBJ2-3	TRBV7-2	NA	TGTGCCAGCAGCTTGACTAGCGGGATAAGCACAGATACGCAGTATTTT	CASSLTSGISTDTQYF
TRBD1	TRBJ2-1	TRBV6-5	once	TGTGCCAGCAGTGACTGGGACAGGGATCGGGGTGAGCAGTTCTTC	CASSDWDRDRGEQFF
NA	TRBJ2-6	TRBV7-2	NA	TGTGCCAGCAGCATCGGCTTTGCTCCCAGGGTGTCTGGGGCCAACGTCCTGACTTTC	CASSIGFAPRVSGANVLTF
NA	TRBJ1-1	TRBV7-9	NA	TGTGCCAGCAGCTTCAGTAACACTGAAGCTTTCTTT	CASSFSNTEAFF
NA	TRBJ2-1	TRBV2	NA	TGTGCCAGCGGGGGGTATGAGCAGTTCTTC	CASGGYEQFF
TRBD2	TRBJ2-1	TRBV2	once	TGTGCCAGCAGTGCCCCTAGCGGGGGGGCTTACAATGAGCAGTTCTTC	CASSAPSGGAYNEQFF
TRBD1	TRBJ2-1	TRBV27	NA	TGTGCCAGCAGTTTCCCGGGACAGGGGGCGAGTGAGCAGTTCTTC	CASSFPGQGASEQFF
NA	TRBJ2-7	TRBV14	NA	TGTGCCAGCAGCCCGGGCGGAGGTTTGGAGCAGTACTTC	CASSPGGGLEQYF
TRBD2	TRBJ2-1	TRBV5-1	NA	TGCGCCAGCAGCTTGGCGGTGGGGACTATAGATGAGCAGTTCTTC	CASSLAVGTIDEQFF